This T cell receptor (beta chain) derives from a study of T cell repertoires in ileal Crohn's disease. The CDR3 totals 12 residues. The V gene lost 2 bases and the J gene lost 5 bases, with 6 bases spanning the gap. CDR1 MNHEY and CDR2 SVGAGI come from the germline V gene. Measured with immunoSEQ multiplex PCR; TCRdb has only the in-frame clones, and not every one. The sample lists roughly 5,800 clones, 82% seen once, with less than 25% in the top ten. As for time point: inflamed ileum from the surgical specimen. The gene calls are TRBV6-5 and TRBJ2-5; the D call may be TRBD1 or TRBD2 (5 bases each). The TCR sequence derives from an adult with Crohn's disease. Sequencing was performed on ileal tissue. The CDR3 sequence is CASSYRGETQYF. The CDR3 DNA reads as TGTGCCAGCAGTTACCGGGGCGAGACCCAGTACTTC.